This is a list of T cell receptor beta chains from one sample in a study of T cells after yellow fever vaccination. From the 5' RACE reads, TCRdb called clonotypes with MiXCR, one entry per CDR3 protein. The sample has a few hundred thousand distinct CDR3 sequences, 3.6% seen once. Sample: PBMCs, taken on the day of the yellow fever booster vaccination. The receptor set was obtained from a man between 18 and 35 years old who received the YFV17D yellow fever vaccine. CDR3s include the opening cysteine and the closing phenylalanine or tryptophan. The D gene is left open where the match is weak. Expanded clones get a size class; other rows say once, few or many, or leave the size out.

-,-,TRBV12-3/TRBV12-4,TRBJ1-2,TGTGCCAGCAGTTTGGGTGACTTGGGGTATGGCTACACCTTC,CASSLGDLGYGYTF
TRBD1,many,TRBV6-6,TRBJ1-6,TGTGCCAACGGACAGGTCAATTCACCCCTCCACTTT,CANGQVNSPLHF
-,many,TRBV7-2,TRBJ2-6,TGTGCCAGCAGCTTAGTAGGTACAGCCTCTGGGGCCAACGTCCTGACTTTC,CASSLVGTASGANVLTF
TRBD2,many,TRBV5-1,TRBJ2-1,TGCGCCAGCAGCTTGGCCAGCGGGGGCCCTTACAATGAGCAGTTCTTC,CASSLASGGPYNEQFF
-,few,TRBV12-3/TRBV12-4,TRBJ2-3,TGTGCCAGCAATATCAGGGGACTGTTGGATACGCAGTATTTT,CASNIRGLLDTQYF
-,many,TRBV27,TRBJ1-5,TGTGCCAGCAAAATTGGTAGCAATCAGCCCCAGCATTTT,CASKIGSNQPQHF
-,-,TRBV24-1,TRBJ2-2,TGTGCCACCAGTGATTCGGGCTTCGATAACACCGGGGAGCTGTTTTTT,CATSDSGFDNTGELFF
-,-,TRBV4-2,TRBJ1-4,TGTGCCAGCAGCCAAGATATTGGGGGGGCCTTTGAAAAACTGTTTTTT,CASSQDIGGAFEKLFF
-,-,TRBV20-1,TRBJ2-5,TGCAGTGCTAGAGGTGTAGGGACAGAGACCCAGTACTTC,CSARGVGTETQYF
-,many,TRBV4-3,TRBJ2-1,TGCGCCAGCAGCCAGGTTGTAAGAAGCTCCTACAATGAGCAGTTCTTC,CASSQVVRSSYNEQFF
-,-,TRBV5-1,TRBJ1-1,TGCGCCAGCAGCTTGGGGGGGGAAACTGAAGCTTTCTTT,CASSLGGETEAFF
TRBD2,many,TRBV6-4,TRBJ2-5,TGTGCCAGCAGTGGGGCTAGCGGGGGGCCCCAGTACTTC,CASSGASGGPQYF
-,-,TRBV18,TRBJ1-2,TGTGCCAGCTCTCAAGACCTGGACAGTTATTCCTATGGCTACACCTTC,CASSQDLDSYSYGYTF
-,many,TRBV7-2,TRBJ2-7,TGTGCCAGCAGCTCCTCCCACGAGCAGTACTTC,CASSSSHEQYF
TRBD1,-,TRBV7-2,TRBJ2-4,TGTGCCAGCAGCTTGACTGGCGGACAGGGAGCCATTCAGTACTTC,CASSLTGGQGAIQYF
TRBD2,-,TRBV5-1,TRBJ2-3,TGCGCCAGCAGCAATCCTAGCGGGGGCACAGATACGCAGTATTTT,CASSNPSGGTDTQYF
-,few,TRBV19,TRBJ2-4,TGTGCCAGTAGTCCCCGGAAAAACATTCAGTACTTC,CASSPRKNIQYF
-,-,TRBV29-1,TRBJ2-2,TGCAGCGTTCCCCCTCAGGGGTCCACCGGGGAGCTGTTTTTT,CSVPPQGSTGELFF
-,many,TRBV29-1,TRBJ2-2,TGCAGCGTCCACGACCCGAACACCGGGGAGCTGTTTTTT,CSVHDPNTGELFF
TRBD1,few,TRBV4-3,TRBJ1-3,TGCGCCAGCAGCCAAGGTCCAGGGGGGTCCTCTGGAAACACCATATATTTT,CASSQGPGGSSGNTIYF
-,few,TRBV5-1,TRBJ2-7,TGCGCCAGCAGCCCGTCGGCGGGGCTGTACGAGCAGTACTTC,CASSPSAGLYEQYF
TRBD2,many,TRBV7-7,TRBJ2-1,TGTGCCAGCAGCCAAGCTATGAGCGGGGGCACCTACAATGAGCAGTTCTTC,CASSQAMSGGTYNEQFF
TRBD1,-,TRBV12-3/TRBV12-4,TRBJ1-2,TGTGCCAGCAGTCCGGGTGCAGGGGGCTGGTATGGCTACACCTTC,CASSPGAGGWYGYTF
TRBD1,few,TRBV20-1,TRBJ1-3,TGCAGTGCTCGTACCACAGGGGGTCGGTCTGGAAACACCATATATTTT,CSARTTGGRSGNTIYF
-,many,TRBV12-3/TRBV12-4,TRBJ1-1,TGTGCCAGCAGCCGGCGGGGTTTAGAAACTGAAGCTTTCTTT,CASSRRGLETEAFF
-,many,TRBV7-9,TRBJ2-3,TGTGCCAGCAGCTTAGATCTCCAGGGCCCAGATACGCAGTATTTT,CASSLDLQGPDTQYF
-,many,TRBV29-1,TRBJ1-1,TGCAGCGTGCGGGGACGGGTGAACACTGAAGCTTTCTTT,CSVRGRVNTEAFF
TRBD1,few,TRBV28,TRBJ1-1,TGTGCCAGCAGGAAAGGGGGCACGAACACTGAAGCTTTCTTT,CASRKGGTNTEAFF
TRBD1,many,TRBV18,TRBJ2-7,TGTGCCAGCTCTCCGCCGGGACAGGGTAGCGAGCAGTACTTC,CASSPPGQGSEQYF